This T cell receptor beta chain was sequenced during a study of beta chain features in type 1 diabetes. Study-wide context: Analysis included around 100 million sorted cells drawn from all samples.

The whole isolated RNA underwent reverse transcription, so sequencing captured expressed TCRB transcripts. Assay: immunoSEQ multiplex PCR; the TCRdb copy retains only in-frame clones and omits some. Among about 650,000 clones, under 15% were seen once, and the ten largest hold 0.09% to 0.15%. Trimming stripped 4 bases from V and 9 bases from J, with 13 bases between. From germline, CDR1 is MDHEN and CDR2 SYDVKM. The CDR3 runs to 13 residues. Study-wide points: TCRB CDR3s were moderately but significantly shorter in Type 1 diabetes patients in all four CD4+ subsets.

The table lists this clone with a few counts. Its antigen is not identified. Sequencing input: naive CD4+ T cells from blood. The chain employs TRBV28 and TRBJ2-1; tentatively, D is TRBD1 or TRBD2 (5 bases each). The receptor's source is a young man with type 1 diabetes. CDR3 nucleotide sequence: TGTGCCAGCAGTTCAATAGGGGCGGGTGAGCAGTTCTTC. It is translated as CASSSIGAGEQFF.